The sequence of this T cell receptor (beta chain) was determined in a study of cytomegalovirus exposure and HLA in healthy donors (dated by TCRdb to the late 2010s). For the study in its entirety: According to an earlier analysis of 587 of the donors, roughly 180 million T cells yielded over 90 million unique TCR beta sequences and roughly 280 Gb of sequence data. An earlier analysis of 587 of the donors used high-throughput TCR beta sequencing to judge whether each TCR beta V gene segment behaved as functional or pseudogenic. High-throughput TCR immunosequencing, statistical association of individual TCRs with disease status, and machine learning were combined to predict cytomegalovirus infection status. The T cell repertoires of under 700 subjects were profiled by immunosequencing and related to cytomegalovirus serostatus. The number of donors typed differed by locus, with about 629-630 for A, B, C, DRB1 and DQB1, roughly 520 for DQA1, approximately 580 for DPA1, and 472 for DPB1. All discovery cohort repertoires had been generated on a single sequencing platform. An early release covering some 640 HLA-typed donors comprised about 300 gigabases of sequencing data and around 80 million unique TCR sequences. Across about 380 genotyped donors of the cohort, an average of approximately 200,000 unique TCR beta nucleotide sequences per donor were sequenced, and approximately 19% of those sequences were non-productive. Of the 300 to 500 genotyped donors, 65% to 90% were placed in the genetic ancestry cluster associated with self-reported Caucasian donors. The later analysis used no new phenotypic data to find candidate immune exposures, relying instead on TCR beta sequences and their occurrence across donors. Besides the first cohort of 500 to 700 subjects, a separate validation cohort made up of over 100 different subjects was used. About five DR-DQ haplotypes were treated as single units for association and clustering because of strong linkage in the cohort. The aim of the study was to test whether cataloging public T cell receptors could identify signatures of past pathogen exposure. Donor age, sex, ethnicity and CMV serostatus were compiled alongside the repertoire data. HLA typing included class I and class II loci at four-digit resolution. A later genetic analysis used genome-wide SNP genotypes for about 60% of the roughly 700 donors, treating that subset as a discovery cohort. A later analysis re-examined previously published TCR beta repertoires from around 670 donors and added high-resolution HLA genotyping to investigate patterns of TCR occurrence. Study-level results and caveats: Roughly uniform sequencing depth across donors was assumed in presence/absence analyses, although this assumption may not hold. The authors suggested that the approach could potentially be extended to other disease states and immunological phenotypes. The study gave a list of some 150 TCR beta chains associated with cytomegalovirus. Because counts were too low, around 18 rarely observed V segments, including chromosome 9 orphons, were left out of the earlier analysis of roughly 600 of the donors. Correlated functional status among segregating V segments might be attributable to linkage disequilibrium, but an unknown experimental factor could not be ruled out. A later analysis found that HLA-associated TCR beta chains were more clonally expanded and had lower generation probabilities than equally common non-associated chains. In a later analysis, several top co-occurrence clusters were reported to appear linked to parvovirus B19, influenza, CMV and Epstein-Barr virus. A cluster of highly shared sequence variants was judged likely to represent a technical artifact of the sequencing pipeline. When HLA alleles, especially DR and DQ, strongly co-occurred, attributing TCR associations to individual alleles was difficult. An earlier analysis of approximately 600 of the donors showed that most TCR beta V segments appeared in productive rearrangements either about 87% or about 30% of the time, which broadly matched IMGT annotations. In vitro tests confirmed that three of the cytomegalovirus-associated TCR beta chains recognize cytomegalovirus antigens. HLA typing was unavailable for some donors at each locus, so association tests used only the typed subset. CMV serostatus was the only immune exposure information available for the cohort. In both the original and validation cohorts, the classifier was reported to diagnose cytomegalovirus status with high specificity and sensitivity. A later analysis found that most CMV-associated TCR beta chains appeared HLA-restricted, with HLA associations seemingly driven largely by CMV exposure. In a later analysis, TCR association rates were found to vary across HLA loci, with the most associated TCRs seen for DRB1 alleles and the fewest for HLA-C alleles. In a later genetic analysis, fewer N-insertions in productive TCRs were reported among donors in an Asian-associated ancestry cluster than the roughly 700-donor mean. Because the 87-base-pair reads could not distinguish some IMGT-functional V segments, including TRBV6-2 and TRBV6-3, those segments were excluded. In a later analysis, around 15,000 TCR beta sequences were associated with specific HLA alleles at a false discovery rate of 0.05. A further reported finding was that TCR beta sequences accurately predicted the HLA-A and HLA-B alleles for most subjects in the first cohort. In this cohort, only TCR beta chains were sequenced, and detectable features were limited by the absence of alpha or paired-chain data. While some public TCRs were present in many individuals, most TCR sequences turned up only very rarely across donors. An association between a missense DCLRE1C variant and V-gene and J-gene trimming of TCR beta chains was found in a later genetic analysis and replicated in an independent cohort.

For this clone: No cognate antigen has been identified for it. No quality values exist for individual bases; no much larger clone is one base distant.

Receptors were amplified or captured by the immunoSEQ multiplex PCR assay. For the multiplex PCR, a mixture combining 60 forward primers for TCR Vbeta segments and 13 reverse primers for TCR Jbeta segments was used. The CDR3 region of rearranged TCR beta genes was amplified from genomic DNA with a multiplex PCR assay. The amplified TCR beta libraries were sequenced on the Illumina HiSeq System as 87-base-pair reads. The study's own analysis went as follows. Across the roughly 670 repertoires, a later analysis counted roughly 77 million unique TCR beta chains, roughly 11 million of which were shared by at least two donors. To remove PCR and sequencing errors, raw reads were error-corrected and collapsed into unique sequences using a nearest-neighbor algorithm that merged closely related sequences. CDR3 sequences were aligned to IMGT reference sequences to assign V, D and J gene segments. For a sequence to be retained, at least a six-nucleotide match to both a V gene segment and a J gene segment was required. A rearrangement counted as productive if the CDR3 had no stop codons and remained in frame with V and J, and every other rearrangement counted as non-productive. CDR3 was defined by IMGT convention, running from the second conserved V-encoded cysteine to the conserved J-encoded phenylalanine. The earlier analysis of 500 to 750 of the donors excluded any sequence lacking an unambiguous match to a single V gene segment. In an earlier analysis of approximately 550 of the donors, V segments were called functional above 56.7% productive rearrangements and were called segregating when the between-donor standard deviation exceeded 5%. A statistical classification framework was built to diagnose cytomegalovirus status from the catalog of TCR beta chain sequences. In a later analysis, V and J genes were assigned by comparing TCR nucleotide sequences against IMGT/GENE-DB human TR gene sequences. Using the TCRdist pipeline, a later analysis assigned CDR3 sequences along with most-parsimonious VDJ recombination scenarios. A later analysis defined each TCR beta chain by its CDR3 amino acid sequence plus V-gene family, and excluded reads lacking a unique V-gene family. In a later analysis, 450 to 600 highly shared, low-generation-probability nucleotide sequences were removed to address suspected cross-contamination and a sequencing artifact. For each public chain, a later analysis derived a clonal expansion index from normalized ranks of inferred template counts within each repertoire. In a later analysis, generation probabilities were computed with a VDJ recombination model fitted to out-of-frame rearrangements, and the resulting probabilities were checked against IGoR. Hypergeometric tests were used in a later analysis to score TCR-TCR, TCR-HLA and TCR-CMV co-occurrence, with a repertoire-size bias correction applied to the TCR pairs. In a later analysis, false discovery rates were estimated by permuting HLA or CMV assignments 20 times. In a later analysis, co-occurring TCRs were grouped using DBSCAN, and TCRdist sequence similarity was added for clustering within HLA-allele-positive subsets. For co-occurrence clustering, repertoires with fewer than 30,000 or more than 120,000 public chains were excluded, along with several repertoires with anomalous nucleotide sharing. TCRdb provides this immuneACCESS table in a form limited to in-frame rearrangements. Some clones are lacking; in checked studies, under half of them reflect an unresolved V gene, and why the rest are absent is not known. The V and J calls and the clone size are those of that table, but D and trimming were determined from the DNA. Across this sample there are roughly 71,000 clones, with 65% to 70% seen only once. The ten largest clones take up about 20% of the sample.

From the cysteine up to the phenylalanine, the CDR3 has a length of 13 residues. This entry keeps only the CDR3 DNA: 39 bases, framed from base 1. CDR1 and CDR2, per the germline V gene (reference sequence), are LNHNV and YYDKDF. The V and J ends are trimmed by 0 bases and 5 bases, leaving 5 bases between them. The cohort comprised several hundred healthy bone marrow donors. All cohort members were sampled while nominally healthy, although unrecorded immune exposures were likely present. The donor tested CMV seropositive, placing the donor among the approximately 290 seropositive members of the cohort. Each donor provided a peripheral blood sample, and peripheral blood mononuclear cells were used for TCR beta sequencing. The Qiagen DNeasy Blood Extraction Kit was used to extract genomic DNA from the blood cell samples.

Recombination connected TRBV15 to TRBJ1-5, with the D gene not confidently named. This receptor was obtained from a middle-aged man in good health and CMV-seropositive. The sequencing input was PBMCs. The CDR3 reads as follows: CATSRDQDQPQHF. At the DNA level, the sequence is TGTGCCACCAGCAGAGATCAGGATCAGCCCCAGCATTTT.